A single sample gave rise to the 6 T cell receptor beta chains below, sequenced in a study of a mutant IDH1 vaccine in newly diagnosed glioma. Time point meaning: week 5, during vaccination. A single vaccine dose contained 300 ug of mutant IDH1 20-mer peptide, and topical imiquimod was used with it. Their specific antigens are unknown. TCRdb keeps only in-frame clones here, not all; method: immunoSEQ multiplex PCR. Counted here are about 50,000 clones, about 77% occurring once; the ten biggest clones make up around 4.9%. Sequenced here: PBMCs, sampled from a glioma patient whose treatment included an IDH1 peptide vaccine. Source of these receptors: a man over 45 with glioma.

The chain has TRBV4-1 and TRBJ2-2, with 12 bases matching TRBD2. The CDR3 runs 18 residues. Per the germline V gene, CDR1 is MGHRA and CDR2 is YSYEKL. J was trimmed by 6 bases and V by 0 bases; bases with no gene match: 8. DNA of the CDR3: TGCGCCAGCAGCCAAGAAGCTAGCGGGGGGGCAATTGCCGGGGAGCTGTTTTTT. This encodes CASSQEASGGAIAGELFF.

V is TRBV29-1 and J is TRBJ2-5, with D unresolved. The CDR3 runs to 11 residues. The V end lost 0 bases, the J end lost 5 bases, and 4 bases lay between the germline ends. Germline V lookup: CDR1 SQVTM, CDR2 ANQGSEA. The CDR3 here is CSVEDEETQYF. Written as DNA, the CDR3 is TGCAGCGTTGAAGATGAGGAGACCCAGTACTTC.

This clone showed up just a few times. This chain joins TRBV30 and TRBJ1-5; 7 bases line up with TRBD1. V was clipped by 3 bases and J by 0 bases; unmatched bases: 8. The CDR3 has 16 amino acids. Germline-derived CDR1 and CDR2 are GTSNPN and SVGIG (reference sequence). The CDR3 coding sequence is TGTGCCTGGAGGGCACAGGGGTGGTATAGCAATCAGCCCCAGCATTTT. Its protein is CAWRAQGWYSNQPQHF.

The rearrangement links TRBV6-7 to TRBJ1-5; 8 bases fit TRBD1. TRBV6-7 is flagged as an ORF with uncertain function. V was pared by 5 bases and J by 1 base, with 10 bases of the junction left unmatched. There are 17 residues in the CDR3. The CDR3 DNA follows: TGTGCCAGCAGTCATACGCCAGGGGGCGAAAGCAATCAGCCCCAGCATTTT. It encodes CASSHTPGGESNQPQHF.

This clone appeared a few times. This chain joins TRBV9 and TRBJ2-1; 10 nucleotides align to TRBD2. The length of the CDR3 is 15 residues. Germline V lookup: CDR1 SGDLS, CDR2 YYNGEE. V lost 4 bases and J lost 2; bases outside the gene matches: 3. CDR3 amino acids: CASSLSGGAYNEQFF. As DNA, the CDR3 is TGTGCCAGCAGCTTAAGCGGGGGGGCCTACAATGAGCAGTTCTTC.

A word on this clone: A junction boundary mismatches the germline segment, possibly from a read error. This sample includes further DNA sequences coding for the same CDR3. The gene calls are TRBV5-1 and TRBJ2-5, with 7 bases fitting TRBD1. Germline CDR1 reads SGHRS; CDR2 reads YFSETQ. The CDR3 totals 13 residues. Written as DNA, the CDR3 is TGCGCCAGCTGGGACAGCGTTGAAGAGACTCAGTACTTC. Its protein is CASWDSVEETQYF.